The present T cell receptor (beta chain) was sequenced within a study of T cell repertoires in cytomegalovirus infection. At the level of the study: Public TCR beta signatures marked donors with CMV infection and the matching HLA. Findings and caveats of the study: Cumulative frequency (of public TCR beta family members) identified carriers of CMV plus the relevant HLA. Clonotype analysis showed dominance of the ex vivo response by HLA-C-restricted CMV-specific TCR beta clonotypes.

One entry per CDR3 protein results from TCRdb running MiXCR on the reads. The sample includes hundreds of thousands of distinct CDR3 sequences, approximately 40% of them seen just once. V lost 7 bases and J 4 bases, leaving 11 bases between the germline ends. The CDR3 contains 13 residues. Germline values: CDR1 MDHEN, CDR2 SYDVKM. Regarding this clonotype: Its cognate antigen is unknown.

Material for sequencing was PBMCs. The chain recombines TRBV28 with TRBJ1-5, with D possibly being TRBD1 (5 bases). This clonotype was sampled from a human donor in good health (CMV status not recorded). Some clones in this sample may be carry-over from other donors' samples. This CDR3 reads CASKKGINQPQHF. The CDR3, as DNA: TGTGCCAGCAAGAAGGGGATTAATCAGCCCCAGCATTTT.